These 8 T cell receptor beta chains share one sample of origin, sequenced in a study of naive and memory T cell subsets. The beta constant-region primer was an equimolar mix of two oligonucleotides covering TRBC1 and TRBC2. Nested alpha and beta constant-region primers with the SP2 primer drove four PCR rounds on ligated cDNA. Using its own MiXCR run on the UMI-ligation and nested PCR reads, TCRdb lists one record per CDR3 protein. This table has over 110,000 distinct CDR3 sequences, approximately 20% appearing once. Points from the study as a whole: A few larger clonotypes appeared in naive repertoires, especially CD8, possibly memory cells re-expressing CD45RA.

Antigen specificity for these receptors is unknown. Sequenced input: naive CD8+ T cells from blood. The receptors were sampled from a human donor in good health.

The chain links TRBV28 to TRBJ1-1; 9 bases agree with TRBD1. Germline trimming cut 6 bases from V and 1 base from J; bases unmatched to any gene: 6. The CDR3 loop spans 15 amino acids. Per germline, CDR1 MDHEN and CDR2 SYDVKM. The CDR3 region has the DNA TGTGCCAGCAGATATATGACAGGGGGGAACACTGAAGCTTTCTTT. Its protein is CASRYMTGGNTEAFF.

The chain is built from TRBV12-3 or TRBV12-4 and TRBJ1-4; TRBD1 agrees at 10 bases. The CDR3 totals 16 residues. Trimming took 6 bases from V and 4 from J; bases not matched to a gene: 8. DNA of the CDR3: TGTGCCAGCAGCCGCGACAGGGGGCTCGGTAATGAAAAACTGTTTTTT. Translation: CASSRDRGLGNEKLFF.

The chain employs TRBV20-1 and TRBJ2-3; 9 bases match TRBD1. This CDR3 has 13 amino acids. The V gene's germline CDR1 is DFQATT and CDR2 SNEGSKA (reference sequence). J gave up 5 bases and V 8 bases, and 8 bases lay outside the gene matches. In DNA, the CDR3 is TGCAGTCAATTCGGACAGGGGCTAGATACGCAGTATTTT. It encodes CSQFGQGLDTQYF.

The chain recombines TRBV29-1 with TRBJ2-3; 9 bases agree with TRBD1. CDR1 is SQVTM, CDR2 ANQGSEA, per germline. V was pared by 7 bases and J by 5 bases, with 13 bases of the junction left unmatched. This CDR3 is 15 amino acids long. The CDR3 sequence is CSAMPGTGILDTQYF. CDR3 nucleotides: TGCAGCGCCATGCCCGGGACAGGGATTTTAGATACGCAGTATTTT.

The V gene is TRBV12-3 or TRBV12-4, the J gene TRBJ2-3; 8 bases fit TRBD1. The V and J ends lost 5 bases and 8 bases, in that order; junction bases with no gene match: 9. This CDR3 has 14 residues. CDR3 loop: CASSPSTDRVTQYF. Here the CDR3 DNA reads TGTGCCAGCAGTCCCTCCACGGACAGGGTTACGCAGTATTTT.

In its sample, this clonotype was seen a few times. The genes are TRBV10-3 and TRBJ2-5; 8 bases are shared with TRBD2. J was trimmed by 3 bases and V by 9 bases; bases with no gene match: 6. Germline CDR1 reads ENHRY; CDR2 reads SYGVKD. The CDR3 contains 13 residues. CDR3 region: CAIAPGGEETQYF. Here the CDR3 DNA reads TGTGCCATTGCACCGGGAGGGGAAGAGACCCAGTACTTC.

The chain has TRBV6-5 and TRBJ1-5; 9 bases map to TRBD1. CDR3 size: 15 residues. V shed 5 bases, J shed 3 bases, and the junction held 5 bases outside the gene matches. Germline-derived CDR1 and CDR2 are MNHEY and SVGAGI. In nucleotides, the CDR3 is TGTGCCAGCAGTCCCTACAGGGGGCTCAATCAGCCCCAGCATTTT. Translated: CASSPYRGLNQPQHF.

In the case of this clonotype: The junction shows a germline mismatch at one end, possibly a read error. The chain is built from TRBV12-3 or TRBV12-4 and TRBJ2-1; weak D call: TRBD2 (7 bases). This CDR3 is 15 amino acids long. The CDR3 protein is CTSTSSGTPYNEQFF. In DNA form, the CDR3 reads TGTACCAGCACCTCCAGCGGGACACCCTACAATGAGCAGTTCTTC.